These T cell receptor beta chains were read from a single sample in a study of cytomegalovirus exposure and HLA in healthy donors. Generated by immunoSEQ multiplex PCR, the TCRdb table keeps only in-frame clones and is missing some. The repertoire holds fewer than 85,000 clones, with around 78% as singletons. The sequenced material came from PBMCs. The receptors derive from a man aged 40-49 years in good health and CMV-seronegative. CDR3s include the opening cysteine and the closing phenylalanine or tryptophan. D genes are given only for firm matches. Clone size is given for some rows only: seen once, a few or many times, or a class if the clone is expanded.

.	TRBJ1-1	.	TRBV6-6	CASSYWQEGLEAFF	TGTGCCAGCAGTTACTGGCAGGAAGGTCTCGAAGCTTTCTTT
.	TRBJ1-5	.	TRBV7-9	CASSLGGGGNQPQHF	TGTGCCAGCAGCTTAGGAGGGGGTGGCAATCAGCCCCAGCATTTT
TRBD1	TRBJ1-2	.	TRBV5-6	CASSLPTGVAYGYTF	TGTGCCAGCAGCTTGCCCACAGGGGTTGCCTATGGCTACACCTTC
.	TRBJ2-3	many	TRBV6-4	CASSVASTDTQYF	TGTGCCAGCAGTGTAGCTAGCACAGATACGCAGTATTTT
TRBD1	TRBJ1-4	.	TRBV19	CASGGVDRGGEKLFF	TGTGCCAGTGGAGGAGTGGACAGGGGAGGTGAAAAACTGTTTTTT
.	TRBJ2-1	few	TRBV11-2	CASSPGERTTWDEQFF	TGTGCCAGCAGCCCTGGGGAGAGGACTACGTGGGATGAGCAGTTCTTC
.	TRBJ2-4	.	TRBV2	CASNLNRENIQYF	TGTGCCAGCAACTTAAACAGGGAAAACATTCAGTACTTC
TRBD2	TRBJ2-1	.	TRBV29-1	CSVQRASGPNEQFF	TGCAGCGTTCAACGGGCTAGCGGCCCCAATGAGCAGTTCTTC
.	TRBJ1-5	.	TRBV27	CASSLYLGFQPQHF	TGTGCCAGCAGTTTATATCTCGGGTTTCAGCCCCAGCATTTT
TRBD1	TRBJ1-2	.	TRBV5-5	CASIHELEGTAYGYTF	TGTGCCAGCATCCATGAATTGGAGGGGACAGCCTATGGCTACACCTTC
.	TRBJ1-5	.	TRBV27	CASSAGLRNQPQHF	TGTGCCAGCAGTGCGGGACTGCGCAATCAGCCCCAGCATTTT
TRBD1	TRBJ2-2	few	TRBV6-6	CATAGGGTGELFF	TGTGCCACAGCAGGGGGCGGTACCGGGGAGCTGTTTTTT
.	TRBJ1-1	.	TRBV27	CASSYRNKVSEAFF	TGTGCCAGCAGTTACAGGAACAAGGTCTCTGAAGCTTTCTTT
TRBD2	TRBJ2-3	.	TRBV5-4	CASSFTSGGPTDTQYF	TGTGCCAGCAGCTTTACTAGCGGGGGCCCCACAGATACGCAGTATTTT
.	TRBJ1-2	.	TRBV30	CAWSLTRLNGYTF	TGTGCCTGGAGTCTCACGCGGCTGAATGGCTACACCTTC
.	TRBJ2-3	.	TRBV7-7	CASSLNIGADTQYF	TGTGCTAGCAGCTTAAATATAGGGGCAGATACGCAGTATTTT
.	TRBJ2-5	.	TRBV6-5	CASSHPPGVETQYF	TGTGCCAGCAGTCACCCTCCCGGGGTAGAGACCCAGTACTTC
.	TRBJ1-6	.	TRBV7-3	CASSLISGSDSPLHF	TGTGCCAGCAGCTTAATATCGGGTTCGGATTCACCCCTCCACTTT
TRBD1	TRBJ1-1	.	TRBV5-1	CASRPGTGGTEAFF	TGCGCCAGCAGACCGGGGACAGGGGGGACTGAAGCTTTCTTT
.	TRBJ2-5	.	TRBV6-5	CASSTTGLETQYF	TGTGCCAGCAGCACAACAGGGTTAGAGACCCAGTACTTC
.	TRBJ1-3	.	TRBV10-3	CAIRQSGNTIYF	TGTGCCATCAGACAATCTGGAAACACCATATATTTT
.	TRBJ2-5	.	TRBV7-9	CSSSPLGQGGETQYF	TGTTCCAGCAGCCCGCTGGGGCAGGGAGGTGAGACCCAGTACTTC
.	TRBJ2-2	.	TRBV18	CASSPRGPGTGELFF	TGTGCCAGCTCACCACGGGGCCCTGGCACCGGGGAGCTGTTTTTT
.	TRBJ2-1	.	TRBV11-2	CASSLWGGGEQFF	TGTGCCAGCAGCTTATGGGGAGGAGGTGAGCAGTTCTTC
TRBD1	TRBJ2-3	.	TRBV6-5	CASSYTGGGVDTQYF	TGTGCCAGCAGTTACACAGGGGGAGGAGTAGATACGCAGTATTTT
TRBD1	TRBJ2-7	.	TRBV6-5	CASRDRNLEQYF	TGTGCCAGCAGGGACAGGAATCTGGAGCAGTACTTC
.	TRBJ1-5	few	TRBV6-1	CASSAQGHQPQHF	TGTGCCAGCAGTGCACAGGGACATCAGCCCCAGCATTTT
TRBD2	TRBJ2-1	.	TRBV7-3	CASSVAGIINEQFF	TGTGCCAGCAGCGTAGCGGGGATCATCAATGAGCAGTTCTTC
.	TRBJ1-2	.	TRBV30	CAWRRWRGGDYGYTF	TGTGCCTGGAGACGATGGCGAGGGGGAGACTATGGCTACACCTTC
TRBD1	TRBJ1-4	.	TRBV9	CASSVDRGRREKLFF	TGTGCCAGCAGCGTAGACAGGGGGCGGAGAGAAAAACTGTTTTTT
.	TRBJ2-1	few	TRBV27	CASSQRQGGSEQFF	TGTGCCAGCAGTCAGCGACAGGGAGGAAGCGAGCAGTTCTTC
TRBD1	TRBJ1-3	.	TRBV6-6	CASSWTGTGGNTIYF	TGTGCCAGCAGTTGGACCGGGACAGGTGGAAACACCATATATTTT
TRBD1	TRBJ2-1	.	TRBV5-1	CASRGVVRTGRNEQFF	TGCGCCAGCCGCGGCGTGGTCCGGACAGGACGGAATGAGCAGTTCTTC
.	TRBJ1-6	.	TRBV5-1	CASSSQSSYNSPLHF	TGCGCCAGCAGCTCACAAAGCTCCTATAATTCACCCCTCCACTTT
TRBD2	TRBJ2-3	.	TRBV19	CASRDEAGGITDTQYF	TGTGCCAGTAGGGACGAGGCGGGGGGGATCACAGATACGCAGTATTTT
TRBD2	TRBJ2-3	.	TRBV4-2	CASSQLGLAGADTQYF	TGTGCCAGCAGCCAGTTGGGACTAGCGGGGGCAGATACGCAGTATTTT
TRBD1	TRBJ1-2	.	TRBV5-1	CASSLGGTENYGYTF	TGCGCCAGCAGCTTGGGGGGGACAGAGAACTATGGCTACACCTTC
TRBD1	TRBJ1-4	.	TRBV5-4	CASSLQGATEKLFF	TGTGCCAGCAGCTTGCAGGGGGCAACTGAAAAACTGTTTTTT
.	TRBJ1-5	.	TRBV19	CASSSRRSQGSNQPQHF	TGTGCCAGTAGTTCCCGACGGAGCCAGGGTAGCAATCAGCCCCAGCATTTT
.	TRBJ1-6	.	TRBV7-9	CASSLTGDTGSPLHF	TGTGCCAGCAGCCTCACCGGGGATACTGGCTCACCCCTCCACTTT
TRBD1	TRBJ1-2	once	TRBV30	CAWSPGTDTSYPF	TGTGCCTGGAGCCCCGGGACAGACACTAGCTACCCCTTC
TRBD1	TRBJ2-7	.	TRBV13	CASRRTGGAYEQYF	TGTGCCAGCAGACGGACAGGGGGGGCATACGAGCAGTACTTC
.	TRBJ1-3	.	TRBV11-3	CASSPTTGNTIYF	TGTGCCAGCAGCCCGACAACGGGAAACACCATATATTTT